A selection of T cell receptor beta chains follows, all from one sample in a study of cytomegalovirus exposure and HLA in healthy donors. Sequencing was performed with immunoSEQ multiplex PCR; in TCRdb, only in-frame clones are kept and a portion is missing. In the table there are around 150,000 clones, approximately 62% of which are singletons. Sequencing used PBMCs. These receptors all stem from a human donor in good health. The CDR3 runs from the conserved cysteine through the conserved F or W. D genes are given only for firm matches. A row's size may be missing; if present it is once, few, many or a size class.

CDR3: CASSKAVTWTSGRADTQYF
DNA: TGTGCCAGCAGCAAAGCCGTAACCTGGACTAGCGGGAGGGCCGATACGCAGTATTTT
size: .
V: TRBV21-1
J: TRBJ2-3
D: .

CDR3: CASSLASISSYNEQFF
DNA: TGTGCCAGCAGCTTGGCTAGCATTAGCTCCTACAATGAGCAGTTCTTC
size: .
V: TRBV13
J: TRBJ2-1
D: .

CDR3: CASSTGTGVADTQYF
DNA: TGCGCCAGCAGTACCGGGACAGGGGTCGCAGATACGCAGTATTTT
size: .
V: TRBV5-1
J: TRBJ2-3
D: TRBD1

CDR3: CASSPQGAMNTEAFF
DNA: TGCGCCAGCAGTCCTCAGGGGGCGATGAACACTGAAGCTTTCTTT
size: .
V: TRBV4-3
J: TRBJ1-1
D: TRBD1

CDR3: CASSGLGTGVINQPQHF
DNA: TGTGCCAGCAGTGGTCTGGGGACAGGGGTCATCAATCAGCCCCAGCATTTT
size: .
V: TRBV6-4
J: TRBJ1-5
D: TRBD1

CDR3: CASSLRLAGVETQYF
DNA: TGTGCCAGCAGCTTAAGGCTAGCGGGAGTGGAGACCCAGTACTTC
size: .
V: TRBV7-2
J: TRBJ2-5
D: TRBD2

CDR3: CASSLAAVKRSEYF
DNA: TGCGCCAGCAGCTTGGCCGCGGTCAAGAGGTCGGAGTACTTC
size: .
V: TRBV5-1
J: TRBJ2-7
D: .

CDR3: CASSQWTNEQFF
DNA: TGTGCCAGCAGCCAATGGACAAATGAGCAGTTCTTC
size: .
V: TRBV28
J: TRBJ2-1
D: .

CDR3: CASSPGESWYQPQHF
DNA: TGCGCCAGCAGCCCGGGTGAGTCGTGGTATCAGCCCCAGCATTTT
size: .
V: TRBV5-1
J: TRBJ1-5
D: .

CDR3: CASRGQSGQPQHF
DNA: TGTGCCAGCAGGGGGCAAAGCGGGCAGCCCCAGCATTTT
size: few
V: TRBV7-9
J: TRBJ1-5
D: .

CDR3: CASGFPSAGISNQPQHF
DNA: TGTGCTAGTGGTTTCCCCTCGGCAGGGATTAGCAATCAGCCCCAGCATTTT
size: .
V: TRBV12-5
J: TRBJ1-5
D: .

CDR3: CASSLRRGVNTEAFF
DNA: TGTGCCAGCAGCTTACGCAGGGGCGTGAACACTGAAGCTTTCTTT
size: .
V: TRBV11-1
J: TRBJ1-1
D: .

CDR3: CASSLPGLGRETQYF
DNA: TGTGCCAGCAGCCTTCCGGGACTAGGTCGGGAGACCCAGTACTTC
size: .
V: TRBV14
J: TRBJ2-5
D: TRBD2

CDR3: CASTEDLLGGNQPQHF
DNA: TGCGCCAGCACCGAAGACCTCCTCGGGGGGAATCAGCCCCAGCATTTT
size: .
V: TRBV10-2
J: TRBJ1-5
D: .

CDR3: CASGRGNSYEQYF
DNA: TGCGCCAGCGGACGGGGGAACTCCTACGAGCAGTACTTC
size: .
V: TRBV5-1
J: TRBJ2-7
D: .

CDR3: CASSQDGGTNLETQYF
DNA: TGCGCCAGCAGCCAAGATGGGGGGACCAACCTGGAGACCCAGTACTTC
size: .
V: TRBV4-1
J: TRBJ2-5
D: .

CDR3: CASSSDRASYGYTF
DNA: TGTGCCAGCAGCTCGGACAGGGCTTCCTATGGCTACACCTTC
size: .
V: TRBV11-2
J: TRBJ1-2
D: TRBD1

CDR3: CASGFSGRALEQYF
DNA: TGCGCCAGTGGGTTCAGCGGCCGGGCTCTCGAGCAGTACTTC
size: .
V: TRBV10-1
J: TRBJ2-7
D: .

CDR3: CASSQVLPRRYGYTF
DNA: TGCGCCAGCAGCCAAGTCCTCCCGCGCAGGTATGGCTACACCTTC
size: few
V: TRBV4-1
J: TRBJ1-2
D: .

CDR3: CASSLEGVRSDTQYF
DNA: TGCGCCAGCAGCTTGGAGGGGGTTCGGTCAGATACGCAGTATTTT
size: .
V: TRBV5-1
J: TRBJ2-3
D: .

CDR3: CAISGRGIAGVEQYF
DNA: TGTGCCATCAGTGGCCGAGGTATTGCGGGAGTCGAGCAGTACTTC
size: .
V: TRBV10-3
J: TRBJ2-7
D: TRBD2

CDR3: CASSPAGVYTEAFF
DNA: TGTGCCAGCAGTCCCGCCGGGGTGTACACTGAAGCTTTCTTT
size: .
V: TRBV6-5
J: TRBJ1-1
D: .

CDR3: CASRAGTGVTGELFF
DNA: TGTGCCAGCAGGGCCGGGACAGGGGTCACCGGGGAGCTGTTTTTT
size: .
V: TRBV6-5
J: TRBJ2-2
D: TRBD1

CDR3: CASSQDPRGITEAFF
DNA: TGCGCCAGCAGCCAAGATCCCAGGGGGATAACTGAAGCTTTCTTT
size: few
V: TRBV4-1
J: TRBJ1-1
D: TRBD1